This TCR beta chain emerged from a study of blood T cell repertoires in COVID-19. About the study: Acute and convalescent COVID-19 specimens originated in the United States, Italy and Spain. The analysed material was cDNA or gDNA that came from T cells, B-cell-depleted T cells, or PBMCs.

In germline, CDR1 is SGHNT, CDR2 YENEEA. With V trimmed by 6 bases and J by 6 bases, 14 bases remained unmatched. This CDR3 comprises 17 residues. As handled by the study authors: Amplification from reference gene primers served as the basis for estimated nucleated cell counts. Some clones are missing from TCRdb's copy, which holds only in-frame ones; the method was immunoSEQ multiplex PCR. V and J calls and clone size are given by that table; D and trimming were obtained from the DNA. This sample carries approximately 150,000 clones, about 83% of them seen once, and the ten largest clones take about 5%.

This clonotype was sampled from a human donor in a cohort sampled during active COVID-19. V and J are TRBV11-3 and TRBJ2-3; 11 nucleotides match TRBD2. The sequenced sample consisted of peripheral blood. For the CDR3, the DNA is TGTGCCAGCAGTTTGGGGGTGACTAGCGGGGCCCCGGATACGCAGTATTTT. Residues: CASSLGVTSGAPDTQYF.